Each of the 24 T cell receptor beta chains below was sequenced from the same sample in a study of technical replicates of blood from a few donors. Sequenced by immunoSEQ multiplex PCR; TCRdb stores in-frame clones only, minus some. The sample holds roughly 80,000 clones, 93% seen once. The sample consisted of T cells isolated from PBMCs. These receptors originate from a human donor in good health.

The CDR3 region is CASSFLRGDGTDTQYF. DNA of the CDR3: TGTGCCAGCAGCTTCTTACGGGGGGATGGCACAGATACGCAGTATTTT. The V and J genes are TRBV7-2 and TRBJ2-3; 7 positions match TRBD2. Trimming removed 3 bases from V and 1 base from J; junction bases left unmatched: 7. This CDR3 has 16 residues. In germline, CDR1 is SGHTA, CDR2 FQGNSA.

V usage is TRBV18 and J usage is TRBJ1-3; 10 nucleotides line up with TRBD1. The CDR3 spans 16 residues. The V segment lost 3 bases and the J segment 2 bases; nucleotides outside the gene matches: 4. The germline gives CDR1 KGHSH, CDR2 LQKENI. The CDR3 is CASSPGQGKAGNTIYF. The CDR3 DNA reads TGTGCCAGCTCACCGGGACAGGGGAAGGCTGGAAACACCATATATTTT.

The gene calls are TRBV4-1 and TRBJ1-5, with TRBD1 matching over 7 bases. Germline assignment: CDR1 MGHRA and CDR2 YSYEKL. Trimming took 0 bases from V and 0 from J; bases not matched to a gene: 17. The CDR3 is 21 residues long. CDR3 amino acids: CASSQDLPDRMLEYSNQPQHF. As DNA, the CDR3 is TGCGCCAGCAGCCAAGACCTACCGGACAGGATGCTAGAATATAGCAATCAGCCCCAGCATTTT.

The chain is built from TRBV2 and TRBJ2-1; D is possibly TRBD1 (5 bases). The CDR3 contains 13 residues. V lost 7 bases, J lost 9 bases, and 16 bases lay in between. From germline, CDR1 is SNHLY and CDR2 FYNNEI. Written as DNA, the CDR3 is TGTGCCAGCACGCCCAGGGAAGGTGGTGAGCAGTTCTTC. This encodes CASTPREGGEQFF. Drawing the rest from reference TRBV2 and TRBJ2-1, the complete variable domain is EPEVTQTPSHQVTQMGQEVILRCVPISNHLYFYWYRQILGQKVEFLVSFYNNEISEKSEIFDDQFSVERPDGSNFTLKIRSTKLEDSAMYFCASTPREGGEQFFGPGTRLTVL.

The rearrangement links TRBV21-1 to TRBJ1-1; no check of the table's D call, TRBD1, against the DNA was made. TRBV21-1 is described as a pseudogene. This CDR3 contains 15 residues. The CDR3 nucleotides read TGTGCCAGCAGCAAAGATAGGACAGGGGACACTGAAGCTTTCTTT. This sequence encodes CASSKDRTGDTEAFF.

The rearrangement joins TRBV4-2 to TRBJ2-7, with 8 bases fitting TRBD1. The J segment lost 2 bases and the V segment lost 0 bases, leaving 0 bases of the junction unmatched. Per germline, CDR1 LGHNA and CDR2 YNFKEQ. The CDR3 extends over 14 amino acids. The chain's CDR3 is CASSQEDRAYEQYF. The CDR3 bases are TGTGCCAGCAGCCAAGAGGACAGGGCCTACGAGCAGTACTTC.

The V gene is TRBV2, the J gene TRBJ1-1; D perhaps matches TRBD1 (5 bases). This CDR3 spans 14 amino acids. Germline loops: CDR1 SNHLY, CDR2 FYNNEI. V was shortened by 8 bases and J by 0 bases, with 13 bases between the two germline ends. The CDR3 here is CASGTGGMNTEAFF. In DNA form, the CDR3 reads TGTGCCAGCGGGACCGGGGGGATGAACACTGAAGCTTTCTTT.

The gene calls are TRBV4-2 and TRBJ2-3; 8 nucleotides agree with TRBD2. The CDR3 extends over 17 amino acids. Germline V CDR1 and CDR2: LGHNA, YNFKEQ. With V trimmed by 1 base and J by 3 bases, 9 bases remained unmatched. The CDR3 spells CASSQAVGTRGTDTQYF. Written as DNA, the CDR3 is TGTGCCAGCAGCCAAGCCGTTGGGACTAGAGGGACAGATACGCAGTATTTT.

The chain uses TRBV7-9 and TRBJ1-1, with 7 positions matching TRBD1. The germline V gene encodes CDR1 SEHNR and CDR2 FQNEAQ (reference sequence). The length of the CDR3 is 16 residues. The junction had 10 bases not matched to a gene; V was cut back by 0 bases and J by 6 bases. CDR3 nucleotide sequence: TGTGCCAGCAGCTTAGCGTCCATCCAGGGGGTGGCTGAAGCTTTCTTT. Translation: CASSLASIQGVAEAFF.

The chain recombines TRBV15 with TRBJ2-5; 9 nucleotides agree with TRBD2. Germline V gives CDR1 LNHNV, CDR2 YYDKDF (reference sequence). This CDR3 is built from 21 residues. J lost 5 bases, V lost 3 bases, and 25 bases had no gene match. The DNA of the CDR3 is TGTGCCACCAGCAGCCTCGAATGGGGACTAGCAGAAAACCTCGATGAGGAGACCCAGTACTTC. Its protein is CATSSLEWGLAENLDEETQYF.

The chain has TRBV28 and TRBJ2-7; D might be TRBD2 (6 bases). The CDR3 contains 13 residues. V was shortened by 5 bases and J by 2 bases, with 10 bases between the two germline ends. Germline lookup yields CDR1 MDHEN and CDR2 SYDVKM. CDR3 loop: CASSGRGTYEQYF. CDR3 in DNA: TGTGCCAGCAGTGGGCGGGGCACCTACGAGCAGTACTTC. Based on the CDR3 plus reference TRBV28 and TRBJ2-7, the full variable domain is DVKVTQSSRYLVKRTGEKVFLECVQDMDHENMFWYRQDPGLGLRLIYFSYDVKMKEKGDIPEGYSVSREKKERFSLILESASTNQTSMYLCASSGRGTYEQYFGPGTRLTVT.

The chain couples TRBV2 to TRBJ1-1; D not resolved. The V end was cut by 7 bases, the J end by 5 bases, with 17 bases between. CDR3 size: 14 residues. Germline CDR1 and CDR2: SNHLY and FYNNEI. CDR3 loop: CASKEDGGGTEAFF. As DNA, the CDR3 is TGTGCCAGCAAGGAAGACGGAGGTGGAACTGAAGCTTTCTTT.

This clone was counted once. J is TRBJ1-2 and V is TRBV27; 8 positions match TRBD1. The CDR3 has 13 amino acids. The J segment lost 4 bases and the V segment lost 6 bases, leaving 4 bases of the junction unmatched. Germline V gene lookup returns CDR1 MNHEY and CDR2 SMNVEV (reference sequence). CDR3 region: CASSQGAGYGYTF. The CDR3 nucleotides are TGTGCCAGCAGCCAGGGGGCTGGCTATGGCTACACCTTC.

The J gene is TRBJ2-7, the V gene TRBV28; D may be TRBD2 (6 bases). Trimming took off 7 bases at V and 11 bases at J, with 15 bases between the two ends. This CDR3 has 11 amino acids. In germline, CDR1 is MDHEN, CDR2 SYDVKM. This CDR3 is CASNAGRDEYF. The CDR3 DNA reads TGTGCCAGCAACGCCGGGCGGGATGAGTACTTC. Based on the CDR3 plus reference TRBV28 and TRBJ2-7, the full variable domain is DVKVTQSSRYLVKRTGEKVFLECVQDMDHENMFWYRQDPGLGLRLIYFSYDVKMKEKGDIPEGYSVSREKKERFSLILESASTNQTSMYLCASNAGRDEYFGPGTRLTVT.

This chain joins TRBV6-5 and TRBJ1-4, with TRBD1 matching 9 bases. V lost 3 bases, J lost 6 bases, and 5 bases stayed unmatched. Germline V gives CDR1 MNHEY, CDR2 SVGAGI. CDR3 length: 15 amino acids. The DNA of the CDR3 is TGTGCCAGCAGTTATATGGGACAGGGTTATGAAAAACTGTTTTTT. Its translation is CASSYMGQGYEKLFF.

The rearrangement uses TRBV6-1 and TRBJ1-1, with 7 bases matching TRBD1. Germline V lookup: CDR1 MNHNS, CDR2 SASEGT. Trimming cost V 2 bases and J 4 bases; bases outside gene matches: 7. The CDR3 has 15 amino acids. This chain's CDR3 is CASSEFRGRRTEAFF. CDR3 nucleotide sequence: TGTGCCAGCAGTGAATTTAGGGGGCGCCGCACTGAAGCTTTCTTT.

This chain links TRBV6-6 with TRBJ2-1; TRBD1 is a possible D gene (6 bases). The CDR3 spans 16 residues. The germline V gene has CDR1 MNHNY and CDR2 SVGAGI (reference sequence). V lost 7 bases, J lost 6 bases, and 22 bases lay in between. CDR3 loop: CASTAEVYRDLNEQFF. DNA of the CDR3: TGTGCCAGCACCGCTGAGGTGTACAGGGACCTCAATGAGCAGTTCTTC.

The chain employs TRBV5-1 and TRBJ1-3, with 8 bases matching TRBD1. Per the germline V gene, CDR1 is SGHRS and CDR2 is YFSETQ. CDR3 size: 14 residues. V lost 0 bases, J lost 4 bases, and 0 bases stayed unmatched. The CDR3 region has the DNA TGCGCCAGCAGCTTGGGGACAGGGGGAAACACCATATATTTT. Its translation is CASSLGTGGNTIYF.

V gene TRBV5-1 combines with J gene TRBJ2-1; no clear D. The V end was cut by 9 bases, the J end by 6 bases, with 16 bases between. CDR1 and CDR2 (germline): SGHRS, YFSETQ. The CDR3 extends over 13 amino acids. CDR3 region: CAISSVDSNEQFF. The DNA for the CDR3 is TGCGCCATCTCGTCGGTAGATTCCAATGAGCAGTTCTTC.

As DNA, the CDR3 is TGTGCCAGTAGGAACAGGGAAACCCTTCAGCCCCAGCATTTT. Protein sequence: CASRNRETLQPQHF. The rearrangement links TRBV19 to TRBJ1-5; weak D call: TRBD1 (6 bases). Trimming removed 6 bases at V and 6 bases at J, with 15 bases between. Germline CDR1 is LNHDA and CDR2 is SQIVND (reference sequence). The CDR3 is 14 amino acids.

This clone was seen a few times. CDR3 in DNA: TGTGCCAGTAGTTTGGCAGGGCAACGACCCCAGCATTTT. Translating it yields CASSLAGQRPQHF. The J gene is TRBJ1-5, the V gene TRBV19; maybe TRBD1 (5 bases). From germline, CDR1 is LNHDA and CDR2 SQIVND (reference sequence). Trimming stripped 5 bases from V and 10 bases from J, with 15 bases between. The CDR3 is 13 residues long.

This sequence joins TRBV10-3 and TRBJ2-3; possibly TRBD2 for D (6 bases). The V gene's germline CDR1 is ENHRY and CDR2 SYGVKD. The CDR3 has 14 amino acids. Trimming removed 10 bases from V and 6 bases from J, with 20 bases in between. CDR3 DNA sequence: TGTGCCACCGGGAGCCGGGGAAATAAGGATACGCAGTATTTT. It yields the protein CATGSRGNKDTQYF.

V and J are TRBV5-1 and TRBJ1-4, with D possibly being TRBD1 (5 bases). The CDR3 covers 14 residues. Germline lookup yields CDR1 SGHRS and CDR2 YFSETQ. V dropped 2 bases and J dropped 8 bases, with 13 bases sitting between them. In DNA form, the CDR3 reads TGCGCCAGCAGCTTTGGCAGGGCTGACGAAAAACTGTTTTTT. Translated, it gives CASSFGRADEKLFF.

This chain links TRBV7-2 with TRBJ2-7; D uncertain. The CDR3 is made up of 14 amino acids. V was cut by 5 bases and J by 5 bases, with 16 bases left in between. Germline CDR1 reads SGHTA; CDR2 reads FQGNSA. CDR3 DNA sequence: TGTGCCAGCAGCCACTTCACCAGGAAGGACGAGCAGTACTTC. This translates into CASSHFTRKDEQYF. The full variable domain, its missing parts supplied by reference TRBV7-2 and TRBJ2-7, is GAGVSQSPSNKVTEKGKDVELRCDPISGHTALYWYRQSLGQGLEFLIYFQGNSAPDKSGLPSDRFSAERTGGSVSTLTIQRTQQEDSAVYLCASSHFTRKDEQYFGPGTRLTVT.